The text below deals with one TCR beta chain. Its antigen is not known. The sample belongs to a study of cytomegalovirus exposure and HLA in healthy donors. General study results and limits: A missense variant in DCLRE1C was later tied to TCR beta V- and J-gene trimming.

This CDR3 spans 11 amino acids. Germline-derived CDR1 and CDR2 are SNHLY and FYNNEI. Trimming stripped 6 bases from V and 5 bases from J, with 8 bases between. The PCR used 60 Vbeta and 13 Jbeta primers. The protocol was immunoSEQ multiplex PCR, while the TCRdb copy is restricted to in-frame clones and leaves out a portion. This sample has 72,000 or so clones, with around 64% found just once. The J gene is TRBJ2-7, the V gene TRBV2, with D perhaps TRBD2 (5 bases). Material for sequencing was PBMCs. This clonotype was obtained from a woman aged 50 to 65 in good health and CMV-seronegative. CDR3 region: CASRYGDEQYF. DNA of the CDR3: TGTGCCAGCAGGTACGGGGACGAGCAGTACTTC.